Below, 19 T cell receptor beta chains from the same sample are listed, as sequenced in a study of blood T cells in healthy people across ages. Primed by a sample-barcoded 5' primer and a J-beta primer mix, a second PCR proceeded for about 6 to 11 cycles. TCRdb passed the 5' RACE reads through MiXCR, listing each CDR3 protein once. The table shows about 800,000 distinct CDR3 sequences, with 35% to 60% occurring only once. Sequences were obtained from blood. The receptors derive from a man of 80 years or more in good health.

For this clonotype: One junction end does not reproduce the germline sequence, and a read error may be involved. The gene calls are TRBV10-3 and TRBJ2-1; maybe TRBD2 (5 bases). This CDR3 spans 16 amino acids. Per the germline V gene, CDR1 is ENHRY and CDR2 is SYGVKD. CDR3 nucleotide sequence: TGTACCATCAGTGAGGGTCTAGCCTGGGCCCAAATTGAGCAGTTCTTC. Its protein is CTISEGLAWAQIEQFF.

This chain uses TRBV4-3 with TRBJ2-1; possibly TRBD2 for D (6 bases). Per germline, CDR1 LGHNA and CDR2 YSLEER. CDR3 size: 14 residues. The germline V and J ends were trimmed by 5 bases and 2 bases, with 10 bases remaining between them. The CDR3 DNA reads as TGCGCCAGCAGCACCCCGGGAGCCTACAATGAGCAGTTCTTC. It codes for CASSTPGAYNEQFF.

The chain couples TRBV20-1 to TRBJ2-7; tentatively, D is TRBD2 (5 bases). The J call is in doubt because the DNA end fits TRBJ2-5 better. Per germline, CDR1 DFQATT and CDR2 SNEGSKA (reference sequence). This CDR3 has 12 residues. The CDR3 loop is CSARDGVETQYF. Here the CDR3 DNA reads TGCAGTGCTAGGGACGGGGTAGAGACCCAGTACTTC.

For the CDR3, the DNA is TGTGCCACCAGCAGAGGCGAAGGCGGGAGGGCCAATGAGCAGTTCTTC. Residues: CATSRGEGGRANEQFF. This chain uses TRBV15 with TRBJ2-1; 9 bases align to TRBD2. J gave up 6 bases and V 1 base, and 7 bases lay outside the gene matches. The CDR3 is made up of 16 amino acids. Germline values: CDR1 LNHNV, CDR2 YYDKDF (reference sequence). Supplemented by reference TRBV15 and TRBJ2-1, the full variable domain reads DAMVIQNPRYQVTQFGKPVTLSCSQTLNHNVMYWYQQKSSQAPKLLFHYYDKDFNNEADTPDNFQSRRPNTSFCFLDIRSPGLGDTAMYLCATSRGEGGRANEQFFGPGTRLTVL.

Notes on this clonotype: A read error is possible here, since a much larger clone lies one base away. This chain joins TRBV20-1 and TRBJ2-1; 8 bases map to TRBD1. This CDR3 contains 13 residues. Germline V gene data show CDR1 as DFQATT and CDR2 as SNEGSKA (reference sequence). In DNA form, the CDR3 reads TGCAGTGCTCCGGACAGGGCCTACAATGAGCGGTTCTTC. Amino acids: CSAPDRAYNERFF.

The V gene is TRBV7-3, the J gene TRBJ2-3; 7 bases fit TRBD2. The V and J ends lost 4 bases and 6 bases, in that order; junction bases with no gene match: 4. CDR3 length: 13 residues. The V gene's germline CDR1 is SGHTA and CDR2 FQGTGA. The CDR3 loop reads CASSSTSKDTQYF. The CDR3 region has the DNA TGTGCCAGCAGCTCGACTAGCAAGGATACGCAGTATTTT.

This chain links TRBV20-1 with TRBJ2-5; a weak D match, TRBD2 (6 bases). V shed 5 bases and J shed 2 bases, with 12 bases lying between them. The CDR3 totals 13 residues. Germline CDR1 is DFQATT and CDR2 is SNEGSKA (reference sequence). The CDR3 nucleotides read TGCAGTGCTCTTCGGGACTTTCAAGAGACCCAGTACTTC. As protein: CSALRDFQETQYF.

CDR3 loop: CASYRASGSSYEQYF. Here the CDR3 DNA reads TGTGCCAGCTATCGGGCTAGTGGGAGCTCATACGAGCAGTACTTC. This rearrangement joins TRBV6-2 or TRBV6-3 to TRBJ2-7; the D gene is possibly TRBD2 (5 bases). The CDR3 length is 15 residues. CDR1 MNHEY and CDR2 SVGEGT come from the germline V gene. V was shortened by 8 bases and J by 4 bases, with 21 bases between the two germline ends.

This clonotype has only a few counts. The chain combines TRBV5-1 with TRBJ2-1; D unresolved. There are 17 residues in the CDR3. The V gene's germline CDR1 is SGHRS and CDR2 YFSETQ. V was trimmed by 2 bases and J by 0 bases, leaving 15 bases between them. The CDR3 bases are TGCGCCAGCAGCTTCCCGGGTATTAGTAGCTCCTACAATGAGCAGTTCTTC. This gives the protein CASSFPGISSSYNEQFF.

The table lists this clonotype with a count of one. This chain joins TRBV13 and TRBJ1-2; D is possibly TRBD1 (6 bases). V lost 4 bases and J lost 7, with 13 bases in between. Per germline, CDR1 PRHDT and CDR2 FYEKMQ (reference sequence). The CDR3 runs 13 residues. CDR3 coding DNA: TGTGCCAGCAGCTCACAGGGACAAAGTGGCTACACCTTC. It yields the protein CASSSQGQSGYTF.

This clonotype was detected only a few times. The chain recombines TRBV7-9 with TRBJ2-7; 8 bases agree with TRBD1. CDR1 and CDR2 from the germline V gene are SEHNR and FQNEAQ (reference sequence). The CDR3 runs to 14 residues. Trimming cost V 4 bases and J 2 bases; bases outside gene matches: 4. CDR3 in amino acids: CASSSDRAAYEQYF. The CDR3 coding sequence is TGTGCCAGCAGCTCGGACAGGGCAGCCTACGAGCAGTACTTC.

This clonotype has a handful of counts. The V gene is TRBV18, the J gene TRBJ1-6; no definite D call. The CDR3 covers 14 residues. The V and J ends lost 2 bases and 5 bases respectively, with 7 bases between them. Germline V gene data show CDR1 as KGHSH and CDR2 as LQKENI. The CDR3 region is CASSPTEDNSPLHF. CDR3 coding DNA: TGTGCCAGCTCACCAACGGAGGATAATTCACCCCTCCACTTT.

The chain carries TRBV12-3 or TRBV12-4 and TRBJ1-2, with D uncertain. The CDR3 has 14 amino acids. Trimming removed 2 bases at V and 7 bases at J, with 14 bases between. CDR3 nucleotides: TGTGCCAGCAGTTTAAACCGGGATTCGGTTGGCTACACCTTC. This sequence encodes CASSLNRDSVGYTF.

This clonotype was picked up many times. The CDR3 sequence: CASSLDGTRSGYTF. CDR3 in DNA: TGTGCCAGCAGCTTAGATGGCACCCGCTCGGGCTACACCTTC. This chain links TRBV7-2 with TRBJ1-2, with D unresolved. Germline V lookup: CDR1 SGHTA, CDR2 FQGNSA. The V end was cut by 1 base, the J end by 8 bases, with 14 bases between. The CDR3 is 14 amino acids.

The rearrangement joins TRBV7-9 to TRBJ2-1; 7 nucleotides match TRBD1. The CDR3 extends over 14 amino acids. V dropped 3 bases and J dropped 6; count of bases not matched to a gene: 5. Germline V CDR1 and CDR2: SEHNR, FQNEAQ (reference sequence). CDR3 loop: CASSFWSGGNEQFF. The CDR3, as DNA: TGTGCCAGCAGCTTCTGGTCAGGGGGCAATGAGCAGTTCTTC.

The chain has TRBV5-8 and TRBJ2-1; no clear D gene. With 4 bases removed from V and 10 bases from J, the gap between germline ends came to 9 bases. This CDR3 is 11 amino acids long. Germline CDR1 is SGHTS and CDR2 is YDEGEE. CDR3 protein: CASSVGPEQFF. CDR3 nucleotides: TGTGCCAGCAGCGTGGGCCCGGAGCAGTTCTTC.

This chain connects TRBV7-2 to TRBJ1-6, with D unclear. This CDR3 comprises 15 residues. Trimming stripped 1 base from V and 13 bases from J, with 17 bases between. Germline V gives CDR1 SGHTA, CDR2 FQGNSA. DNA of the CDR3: TGTGCCAGCAGCTTAGAAGCCTCGGGTCGGCCTCCCCTCCACTTT. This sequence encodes CASSLEASGRPPLHF.

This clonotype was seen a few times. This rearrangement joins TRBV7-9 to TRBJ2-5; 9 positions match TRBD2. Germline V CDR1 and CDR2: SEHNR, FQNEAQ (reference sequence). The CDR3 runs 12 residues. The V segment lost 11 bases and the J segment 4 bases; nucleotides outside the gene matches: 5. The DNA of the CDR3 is TGTGCCGGGGGACTAGCTCCAGAGACCCAGTACTTC. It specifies CAGGLAPETQYF.

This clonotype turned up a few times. The CDR3 bases are TGTGCCAGCAGCTCTACAGGGGGCAACACTGAAGCTTTCTTT. Protein product: CASSSTGGNTEAFF. This chain uses TRBV7-2 with TRBJ1-1, with TRBD1 identical over 9 bases. V gave up 4 bases and J gave up 2 bases; unmatched junction bases: 2. Germline V lookup: CDR1 SGHTA, CDR2 FQGNSA. The CDR3 is made up of 14 amino acids.